What follows is one T cell receptor beta chain and its context. Its antigen remains unidentified. RNA extraction was followed by reverse transcription into cDNA, which acted as the sequencing template. Sequenced by immunoSEQ multiplex PCR; TCRdb stores in-frame clones only, minus some. The sample has around 190,000 clones, 64% seen once. These data belong to a study of CD8+ T cells in alopecia areata. In the study overall: Tofacitinib was taken orally by treated patients, and the dose was 5 to 10 mg twice daily.

Study results and caveats: Especially in alopecia totalis/universalis, lesional scalp showed greater clonality than normal scalp did. Numerous expanded lesional clones remained in scalp and blood during tofacitinib.

The germline gives CDR1 MGHDK, CDR2 SYGVNS. The V and J ends lost 5 bases and 5 bases respectively, with 6 bases between them. This CDR3 is built from 11 residues. The treatment denotes: oral pan-JAK inhibitor, 5-10 mg twice daily. Sampling of alopecia areata patients yielded lesional scalp punch biopsies as well as peripheral blood. V gene TRBV25-1 combines with J gene TRBJ1-2; D remains ambiguous. This sample comprised CD4+ T cells sorted from blood, obtained at week 4, from a patient treated with tofacitinib. The origin of this receptor is a human donor with alopecia areata. CDR3 region: CASSKLYGYTF. The CDR3 DNA follows: TGTGCCAGCAGTAAATTATATGGCTACACCTTC.